This T cell receptor beta chain is from a study of blood T cell repertoires in COVID-19. Study-wide context: The analysed material was cDNA or gDNA that came from T cells, B-cell-depleted T cells, or PBMCs.

The sample holds many counts of this clone. V was trimmed by 1 base and J by 2 bases, leaving 14 bases between them. Germline CDR1 and CDR2: SGHTA and FQGNSA. The CDR3 covers 16 residues. The data were produced by immunoSEQ multiplex PCR, yet TCRdb's version contains in-frame clones alone and is incomplete. Counted here are approximately 240,000 clones, approximately 80% occurring once; the ten biggest clones make up around 3.6%. The source of this sequence is a woman aged 40 to 49 with active or convalescent COVID-19. The sample consisted of peripheral blood. This sequence joins TRBV7-2 and TRBJ1-1, with no clear D. Here the CDR3 reads CASSLEAGIRNTEAFF. Written as DNA, the CDR3 is TGTGCCAGCAGCTTAGAGGCGGGGATTCGTAACACTGAAGCTTTCTTT.